A selection of T cell receptor beta chains follows, all from one sample in a study of cytomegalovirus exposure and HLA in healthy donors. The table came from immunoSEQ multiplex PCR; TCRdb's copy has only in-frame clones and leaves some out. This sample carries some 150,000 clones, less than 85% of them seen once, and the ten largest clones take about 4.5%. Source material: PBMCs. These receptors all come from a middle-aged man in good health and CMV-seronegative. Both conserved end residues are trimmed from each CDR3.

v_gene: TRBV27; CDR3aa: ASSSTRTDTQY
v_gene: TRBV25-1; CDR3aa: ASSPRAAANEKLF
v_gene: TRBV7-9; CDR3aa: ASSPWDRPTGELF
v_gene: TRBV10-3; CDR3aa: AIKSRSALYGYT
v_gene: TRBV2; CDR3aa: ASIRGDYGYT
v_gene: TRBV11-2; CDR3aa: ASSWGLAGGSDTQY
v_gene: TRBV30; CDR3aa: AWTMSGTGVYEQY
v_gene: TRBV9; CDR3aa: ASSVEVQGVDTQY
v_gene: TRBV9; CDR3aa: ASSVDRLTGELF
v_gene: TRBV5-8; CDR3aa: ASSLALVQGALYGYT
v_gene: TRBV5-1; CDR3aa: ASSSSRRGGWGETQY
v_gene: TRBV6-6; CDR3aa: ASSYSVGASET
v_gene: TRBV27; CDR3aa: ASSRAGAYTDTQY
v_gene: TRBV29-1; CDR3aa: SVGGTGNQPQH
v_gene: TRBV30; CDR3aa: AWVRDSFSSNYGYT
v_gene: TRBV9; CDR3aa: ASSPGGTSNYGYT
v_gene: TRBV4-2; CDR3aa: ASSQGLTDTQY
v_gene: TRBV30; CDR3aa: AWSSGQGGDEQF
v_gene: TRBV7-8; CDR3aa: ASSLAGGYNEQF
v_gene: TRBV7-6; CDR3aa: ASSLGPLAPLH
v_gene: TRBV6-5; CDR3aa: ASRPGSGGTYEQY
v_gene: TRBV7-3; CDR3aa: ASSSRVDGELF
v_gene: TRBV6-1; CDR3aa: ASSEQGAKGNSPLH
v_gene: TRBV4-1; CDR3aa: ASSQGPLRQGSYEQY
v_gene: TRBV18; CDR3aa: ASSPGRGLEKLF
v_gene: TRBV5-4; CDR3aa: ASSFQGAVYGYT
v_gene: TRBV18; CDR3aa: ASSPRETSGGKTQY
v_gene: TRBV7-2; CDR3aa: ASSPSSYEQY
v_gene: TRBV6-4; CDR3aa: ASSTSGGADEQF
v_gene: TRBV9; CDR3aa: ASSVDTGEGNTIY
v_gene: TRBV12-5; CDR3aa: ASGKDRPASTGELF
v_gene: TRBV11-2; CDR3aa: ASSLDFRQLNSPLH
v_gene: TRBV20-1; CDR3aa: SARRTGQF
v_gene: TRBV9; CDR3aa: ASSVGTTNTGELF
v_gene: TRBV10-3; CDR3aa: ATGQAKETQY
v_gene: TRBV11-2; CDR3aa: ASSFTQANGYT
v_gene: TRBV5-4; CDR3aa: ASSLARDATNEKLF
v_gene: TRBV7-3; CDR3aa: ASSLGSGDGYT
v_gene: TRBV28; CDR3aa: ASSPGLAVLQETQY
v_gene: TRBV5-1; CDR3aa: ASSLAGGNTEAF
v_gene: TRBV6-5; CDR3aa: ASTHSRTAAEQY
v_gene: TRBV28; CDR3aa: ASSLDREVNEQY
v_gene: TRBV10-3; CDR3aa: ASRVGGTGELF
v_gene: TRBV7-9; CDR3aa: ASSPLASPLH
v_gene: TRBV7-7; CDR3aa: ASSLGGLGNEQF
v_gene: TRBV11-2; CDR3aa: ASSLAQNSPLH
v_gene: TRBV30; CDR3aa: AWSVLVGELF
v_gene: TRBV10-3; CDR3aa: AISDAPGQEYGYT
v_gene: TRBV5-1; CDR3aa: ASSLGAYTDTQY
v_gene: TRBV28; CDR3aa: ASSLGRGYEQY
v_gene: TRBV5-6; CDR3aa: ASSLYQGHNTGELF
v_gene: TRBV7-2; CDR3aa: ASSLGDRGVEAF
v_gene: TRBV5-6; CDR3aa: ASSFDSRDTQY
v_gene: TRBV10-1; CDR3aa: ASSDTGLATPYEQY
v_gene: TRBV10-1; CDR3aa: ASSESYGRANQPQH
v_gene: TRBV18; CDR3aa: ASSPGTSGITDTQY
v_gene: TRBV30; CDR3aa: AWATGGEAGELF